This T cell receptor (beta chain) was identified in a study of human T cells and chemical hapten exposure. Study summary: TCR yields per sample varied, mainly owing to small pooled library volume differences.

In germline, CDR1 is MGHRA, CDR2 YSYEKL. V shed 0 bases and J 10 bases; nucleotides not matched to a gene: 2. This CDR3 is 14 amino acids long. Study-level findings and limits: With regard to DPC sensitization, TCRs above 1 in 1000 frequency did not change.

This clonotype was found a few times. Its antigen is still unknown. During construction of the library, unique molecular identifiers were attached to individual cDNA molecules for quantitative, reproducible TCR counting. As handled by the study authors: Sequenced samples showed a median of around 91,000 TCRs each, with counts running from about 20,000 to 690,000. TCRdb reanalysed the 5' RACE reads using MiXCR and keeps one entry per CDR3 protein. TCRdb's processing, not the authors', yielded these V and J calls. This table holds about 81,000 distinct CDR3 sequences, less than 9.5% found once. RNA extraction used unfractionated whole blood as the source of total RNA.

The receptor comes from a male donor in good health. This chain uses TRBV4-1 with TRBJ2-1, with 11 positions matching TRBD2. The CDR3 nucleotides are TGCGCCAGCAGCCAAGAGACTAGCGGGATAGAGCAGTTCTTC. Amino acid sequence: CASSQETSGIEQFF.